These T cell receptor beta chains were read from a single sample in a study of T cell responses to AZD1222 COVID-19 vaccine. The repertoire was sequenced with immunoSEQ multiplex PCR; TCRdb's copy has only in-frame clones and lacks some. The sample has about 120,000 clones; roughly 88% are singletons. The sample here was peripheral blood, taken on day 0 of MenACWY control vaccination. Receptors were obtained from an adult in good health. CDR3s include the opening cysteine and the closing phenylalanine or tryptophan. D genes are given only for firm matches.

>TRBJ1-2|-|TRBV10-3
CAISVGTLRNYGYTF
TGTGCCATCAGTGTAGGGACATTAAGGAACTATGGCTACACCTTC
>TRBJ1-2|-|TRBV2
CASSVVAGTNYGYTF
TGTGCCAGCAGTGTGGTTGCAGGGACTAACTATGGCTACACCTTC
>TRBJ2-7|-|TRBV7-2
CASSLQSSYEQYF
TGTGCCAGCAGCCTCCAGAGCTCCTACGAGCAGTACTTC
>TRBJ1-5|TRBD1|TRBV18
CASSPDRGGQPQHF
TGTGCCAGCTCACCCGACAGGGGAGGTCAGCCCCAGCATTTT
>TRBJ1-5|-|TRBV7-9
CASTLGGEAPKHF
TGTGCCAGCACGCTTGGGGGCGAGGCCCCTAAGCATTTT
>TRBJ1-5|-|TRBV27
CASSLYSSNQPQHF
TGTGCCAGCAGTTTATACAGTAGCAATCAGCCCCAGCATTTT
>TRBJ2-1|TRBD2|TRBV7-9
CASSSPTSGANNEQFF
TGTGCCAGCAGCTCCCCTACTAGCGGGGCGAACAATGAGCAGTTCTTC
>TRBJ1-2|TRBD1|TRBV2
CASTVLTTGVYGYTF
TGTGCCAGCACCGTTTTAACTACAGGGGTCTATGGCTACACCTTC
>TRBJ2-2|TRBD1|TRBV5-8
CASSLRDRGYHGELFF
TGTGCCAGCAGCTTGCGAGACAGGGGGTATCACGGGGAGCTGTTTTTT
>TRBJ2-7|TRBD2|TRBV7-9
CASSSPGGPDEQYF
TGTGCCAGCAGCTCCCCGGGGGGGCCCGACGAGCAGTACTTC
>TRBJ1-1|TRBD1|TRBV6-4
CASSDIFPRDRVMGNTEAFF
TGTGCCAGCAGTGATATTTTCCCCCGTGACAGGGTAATGGGGAACACTGAAGCTTTCTTT
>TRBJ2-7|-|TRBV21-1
CASSKVLWPGQGPWWEQYF
TGTGCCAGCAGCAAAGTGCTTTGGCCGGGACAGGGGCCGTGGTGGGAGCAGTACTTC
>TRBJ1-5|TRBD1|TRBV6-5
CASSYGDRGNQPQHF
TGTGCCAGCAGTTACGGCGACAGGGGCAATCAGCCCCAGCATTTT